This T cell receptor beta chain was recovered during a study of response to subunit inactivated influenza vaccine. The study, taken as a whole, reports: Each seasonal influenza vaccination, the authors suggested, recruits few new T cells.

This clonotype was picked up many times. Antigen: not known. Each CDR3 protein gets one entry after TCRdb re-called the RT-PCR reads with MiXCR. Seen here are under 200,000 distinct CDR3 sequences, roughly 10% observed once, and the top ten hold 9.5% to 15%. This CDR3 is built from 15 residues. Germline V gene lookup returns CDR1 SGHTA and CDR2 FQGNSA. The V and J ends lost 0 bases and 3 bases respectively, with 9 bases between them. V is TRBV7-2 and J is TRBJ1-5; D uncertain. The sequencing here drew on non-naive T cells sorted from PBMCs, taken roughly 6 weeks after vaccination. The TCR originated in a man aged 45 to 65 who received an inactivated influenza vaccine. Here the CDR3 reads CASSLASGNNQPQHF. The CDR3 bases are TGTGCCAGCAGCTTAGCATCGGGGAACAATCAGCCCCAGCATTTT.